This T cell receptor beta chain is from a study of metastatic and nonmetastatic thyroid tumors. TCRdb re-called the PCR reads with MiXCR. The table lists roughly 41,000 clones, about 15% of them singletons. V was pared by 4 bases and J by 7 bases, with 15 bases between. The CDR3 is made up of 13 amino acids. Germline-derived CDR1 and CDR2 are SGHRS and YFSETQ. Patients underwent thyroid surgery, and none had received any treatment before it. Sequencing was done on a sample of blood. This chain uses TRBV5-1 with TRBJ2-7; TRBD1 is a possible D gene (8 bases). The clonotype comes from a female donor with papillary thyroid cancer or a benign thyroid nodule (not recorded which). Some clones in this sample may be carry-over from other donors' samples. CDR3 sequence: CASSGTTGGEQYF. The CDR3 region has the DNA TGCGCCAGCAGCGGGACTACAGGGGGAGAGCAGTACTTC.